Below, one TCR beta chain is given with its context. In this sample, this clonotype turned up many times. Its antigen remains unidentified. One base away there is no much larger clone; base qualities are not given. V is pared back by 6 bases and J by 1 base, with 10 bases lying between the germline termini. Counted from cysteine to phenylalanine, this CDR3 has 12 amino acids. The sequence is cut down to CDR3 DNA, 36 bases in frame from base 1. The germline V gene provides CDR1 SQVTM and CDR2 ANQGSEA. Ficoll-Paque density gradient centrifugation was the method used to isolate PBMCs. This sample was taken from a study of T-cell memory formation after mild COVID-19 listed by TCRdb under 2021. In the study overall: Most TCR sequence clusters were specific to one of the two donors. Longitudinal TCRalpha and TCRbeta repertoire sequencing tracked T-cell clones expanding and contracting after mild COVID-19 in two donors. Two young, previously healthy adult volunteers, one female and one male, were included in the cohort.

The paper's findings and limits, for the study overall: Clones contracting from day 15 to 85 had balanced CD4/CD8 phenotypes, while a second wave expanding from day 15 to 37 was biased towards CD4+. SARS-CoV-2 specificity was not confirmed for the second-wave clones peaking on day 37. Contracting CD4+ clones were found mainly in CM and EM memory subsets, while CD8+ clones were enriched in EMRA. The detection of some responding clones in pre-infection memory suggests that pre-existing cross-reactive memory T cells joined the SARS-CoV-2 response. Only a couple of mild cases were covered by the study, and larger cohorts that include severe cases with pre-infection samples were considered necessary.

Reads for this sample came from an Illumina NovaSeq 6000. cDNA libraries for TCRalpha and TCRbeta were prepared by 5'RACE using constant-segment primers, with sample barcodes and unique molecular identifiers added. Trizol reagent was used to extract RNA from every sample. The libraries were amplified in two PCR steps, and the second step added a second sample barcode and Illumina TruSeq adapters. The libraries were sequenced on an Illumina NovaSeq using 2 x 150 bp paired-end reads. As for the original processing: With migec v1.2.7, reads were demultiplexed and then collapsed into UMI-guided consensus sequences. Using mixcr v2.1.11, UMI consensuses were aligned to TRA and TRB V and J templates and then assembled into clonotypes. A clonotype was counted as expanded or contracted only if both edgeR and NoisET called the change significant, with noise models trained on biological replicates. For edgeR calls, a false discovery rate-adjusted p below 0.01 and a log2 fold-change threshold of 1 were applied. As an exploratory analysis of dynamics, PCA with hierarchical clustering was applied to max-normalized trajectories of the 1000 most abundant clonotypes. Separately sequenced CD4+ and CD8+ repertoires were used to assign the CD4 or CD8 phenotype of responding clones. TCRdb handled the public reads itself, with Q25 trimming in fastp and clone calling in MiXCR, and kept productive beta chains. Every CDR3 protein is listed once, alongside the most common genes and DNA of its rows. TCRdb assigned the V and J calls; the authors' analysis was not used. The sample table shows just over 150,000 distinct CDR3 sequences, and around a third are seen once. The top ten hold more than 10% of the sample.

This sequence uses TRBV29-1 and TRBJ2-7; the D gene is perhaps TRBD1, from 6 matching bases. The source is an adult woman who had mild COVID-19 (a few samples of this study predate the infection). The sample titles of this study are shuffled in the database, so cell type and time point are left out; the donor was told from shared clones. The sequenced material came from PBMCs or a T cell subset sorted from them (not recorded which). The DNA sequence is given as TGCAGCGTGGCCGGGACATCCTACGAGCAGTACTTC. It encodes CSVAGTSYEQYF.